Below, 10 T cell receptor beta chains from the same sample are listed, as sequenced in a study of blood T cell repertoires in COVID-19. Here immunoSEQ multiplex PCR was the method, and the copy in TCRdb shows in-frame clones only, minus some. The table shows about 260,000 clones, with 80% to 90% occurring only once. Sequencing was carried out using peripheral blood. These receptors were collected from a woman between 45 and 65 years old with acute or convalescent COVID-19.

CDR3 amino acids: CASSLGRLSGNTIYF. Here the CDR3 DNA reads TGTGCCAGCAGCTTGGGCAGACTCTCTGGAAACACCATATATTTT. The chain has TRBV5-4 and TRBJ1-3, with D uncertain. Germline assignment: CDR1 SGHNT and CDR2 YYREEE (reference sequence). Trimming left V 0 bases short and J 0 bases short, with 7 bases between. The CDR3 has 15 amino acids.

The chain uses TRBV7-3 and TRBJ2-7; TRBD2 is a possible D gene (6 bases). This CDR3 contains 13 residues. The germline CDR1 and CDR2 sequences are SGHTA and FQGTGA. The V gene lost 4 bases and the J gene lost 3 bases, with 10 bases spanning the gap. CDR3 bases: TGTGCCAGCAGCTCTAGGAGGGACTACGAGCAGTACTTC. This translates into CASSSRRDYEQYF.

The V call is TRBV7-8, the J call TRBJ2-7; D is undetermined. Germline assignment: CDR1 SGHVS and CDR2 FQNEAQ. The CDR3 runs to 13 residues. V was clipped by 3 bases and J by 1 base, with 7 bases between them. CDR3 nucleotides: TGTGCCAGCAGCTTCCACTCTTCCTACGAGCAGTACTTC. It yields the protein CASSFHSSYEQYF.

V gene TRBV12-5 combines with J gene TRBJ2-2, with TRBD1 identical over 8 bases. This CDR3 is built from 16 residues. CDR1 is LGHNT and CDR2 is FRNRAP in the germline V gene. V dropped 5 bases and J dropped 5; count of bases not matched to a gene: 10. The CDR3 protein is CASGLYTGGFTGELFF. As DNA, the CDR3 is TGTGCTAGTGGTCTATACACAGGGGGTTTTACCGGGGAGCTGTTTTTT.

This chain connects TRBV7-2 to TRBJ1-1; no clear D. CDR1 and CDR2 (germline): SGHTA, FQGNSA. CDR3 size: 15 residues. The ends were cut back, 1 base at V and 0 bases at J, with 9 bases in the middle. Written as DNA, the CDR3 is TGTGCCAGCAGCTTAGAACCCGCGGTGAACACTGAAGCTTTCTTT. Residues: CASSLEPAVNTEAFF.

The rearrangement uses TRBV5-1 and TRBJ1-5; the D gene is possibly TRBD1 (6 bases). Germline CDR1 reads SGHRS; CDR2 reads YFSETQ. This CDR3 is 15 amino acids long. Trimming pared 1 base from V and 2 bases from J, leaving 10 bases between. CDR3 in amino acids: CASSLSGARNQPQHF. The CDR3 DNA reads as TGCGCCAGCAGCTTGTCAGGGGCGCGCAATCAGCCCCAGCATTTT.

The chain uses TRBV11-3 and TRBJ2-7; D might be TRBD2 (6 bases). This CDR3 contains 14 residues. Trimming stripped 5 bases from V and 3 bases from J, with 14 bases between. Germline values: CDR1 SGHNT, CDR2 YENEEA. The CDR3 nucleotides are TGTGCCAGCAGCCAGGAGGAGGGCGGCTACGAGCAGTACTTC. Its protein is CASSQEEGGYEQYF.

The chain carries TRBV27 and TRBJ2-1; weak D call: TRBD1 (5 bases). Looked up from germline, CDR1 is MNHEY and CDR2 is SMNVEV (reference sequence). Trimming left V 2 bases short and J 2 bases short, with 10 bases between. The CDR3 runs to 15 residues. The CDR3 spells CASSLLGAAYNEQFF. The CDR3 DNA is TGTGCCAGCAGTTTACTAGGGGCCGCCTACAATGAGCAGTTCTTC.

CDR3: CASSFTSGRGSYNEQFF. CDR3 bases: TGTGCCAGCAGTTTCACTAGCGGGCGGGGCTCCTACAATGAGCAGTTCTTC. V and J are TRBV28 and TRBJ2-1; TRBD2 matches 9 bases. V shed 3 bases, J shed 0 bases, and the junction held 6 bases outside the gene matches. CDR1 MDHEN and CDR2 SYDVKM come from the germline V gene. This CDR3 contains 17 residues.

The chain carries TRBV19 and TRBJ2-7; D remains ambiguous. Deletions cut 6 bases from V and 5 bases from J, with 20 bases between. Germline V CDR1 and CDR2: LNHDA, SQIVND (reference sequence). The CDR3 is 15 residues long. The CDR3 loop reads CASRSSYGEVNEQYF. CDR3 coding DNA: TGTGCCAGTAGGTCGAGCTACGGAGAGGTCAACGAGCAGTACTTC. Full variable domain (remainder filled in from reference TRBV19 and TRBJ2-7): DGGITQSPKYLFRKEGQNVTLSCEQNLNHDAMYWYRQDPGQGLRLIYYSQIVNDFQKGDIAEGYSVSREKKESFPLTVTSAQKNPTAFYLCASRSSYGEVNEQYFGPGTRLTVT.